The TCR beta chain described here comes from a study of blood T cell repertoires in COVID-19. Original data processing: Amplification from reference gene primers served as the basis for estimated nucleated cell counts. Profiled with immunoSEQ multiplex PCR; TCRdb holds only in-frame clones, not every one. V, J and clone size reflect that table, while D and trimming were determined from the DNA. This table has roughly 480,000 clones, nearly 90% appearing once. V was pared by 2 bases and J by 5 bases, with 19 bases between. The CDR3 runs to 16 residues. CDR1 and CDR2 (germline): SEHNR, FQNEAQ (reference sequence).

The chain combines TRBV7-9 with TRBJ2-7, with D possibly TRBD1 on 5 matching bases. Material: peripheral blood. The receptor's source is a man in his late teens or twenties with COVID-19, enrolled during active disease. The CDR3: CASSLIAGAQGNEQYF. The CDR3 nucleotides read TGTGCCAGCAGCTTAATAGCTGGGGCACAAGGTAACGAGCAGTACTTC.